Shown below are 18 T cell receptor beta chains from a single sample sequenced in a study of EBV T-cell therapy then PD-1 blockade in nasopharyngeal carcinoma. As to treatment: AdE1-LMPpoly-expanded autologous EBV-specific T-cell therapy followed by anti-PD-1 nivolumab. Sequencing was performed with immunoSEQ multiplex PCR; in TCRdb, only in-frame clones are kept and a portion is missing. This table holds about 23,000 clones, over 75% found once. No antigens are known for them. The sample in question was CD8+ T cells from blood, obtained at roughly day 65 from a patient whose treatment included autologous EBV-specific T cells and nivolumab. These receptors were obtained from a man aged 40-49 years with nasopharyngeal carcinoma.

This clone was picked up a small number of times. The rearrangement links TRBV24-1 to TRBJ1-1, with D unresolved. From germline, CDR1 is KGHDR and CDR2 SFDVKD. V shed 10 bases and J shed 3 bases, with 14 bases lying between them. The CDR3 is 13 residues long. The CDR3 reads CATRPLSDTEAFF. In nucleotides, the CDR3 is TGTGCCACTAGACCATTGTCGGACACTGAAGCTTTCTTT.

This clone was recorded once. The chain is built from TRBV12-3 or TRBV12-4 and TRBJ2-1, with D unclear. V lost 7 bases, J lost 8 bases, and 15 bases lay in between. The CDR3 is 13 residues long. The CDR3 is CASTDPWGYEQFF. CDR3 DNA: TGTGCCAGCACCGACCCTTGGGGATATGAGCAGTTCTTC.

About this clone: This could be a read error, since a much larger clone is one nucleotide away. The chain combines TRBV7-8 with TRBJ2-7; D is unresolved. Per germline, CDR1 SGHVS and CDR2 FQNEAQ. This CDR3 has 10 residues. Between the trimmed V and J ends, which lost 5 bases and 2 bases, there was a span of 1 base. The CDR3 spells CASSPYEQYF. DNA of the CDR3: TGTGCCAGCAGCCCCTACGAGCAGTACTTC.

The V gene is TRBV19, the J gene TRBJ2-6; no clear D gene. The V end was cut by 3 bases, the J end by 0 bases, with 6 bases between. In germline, CDR1 is LNHDA, CDR2 SQIVND (reference sequence). The CDR3 totals 15 residues. Here the CDR3 reads CASSIEISGANVLTF. CDR3 nucleotide sequence: TGTGCCAGTAGTATCGAAATCTCTGGGGCCAACGTCCTGACTTTC.

This CDR3 reads CASSWGGGSNQPQHF. CDR3 bases: TGTGCCAGCAGCTGGGGCGGGGGGAGCAATCAGCCCCAGCATTTT. The chain couples TRBV7-8 to TRBJ1-5; tentative D call: TRBD1 (5 bases). This CDR3 region has 15 residues. CDR1 and CDR2 (germline): SGHVS, FQNEAQ. The V end was cut by 4 bases, the J end by 1 base, with 11 bases between.

This chain joins TRBV28 and TRBJ1-5; D remains unclear. Trimming took 4 bases from V and 0 from J, leaving 7 bases between them. Germline lookup yields CDR1 MDHEN and CDR2 SYDVKM. The CDR3 runs 14 residues. The CDR3 DNA sequence: TGTGCCAGCAGTTGGCAAATTAGCAATCAGCCCCAGCATTTT. Translated: CASSWQISNQPQHF. Supplemented by reference TRBV28 and TRBJ1-5, the full variable domain reads DVKVTQSSRYLVKRTGEKVFLECVQDMDHENMFWYRQDPGLGLRLIYFSYDVKMKEKGDIPEGYSVSREKKERFSLILESASTNQTSMYLCASSWQISNQPQHFGDGTRLSIL.

CDR3 sequence (DNA): TGTGCCAGTAGTATGGGGACAGGGTTCAACGAGCAGTACTTC. Translation: CASSMGTGFNEQYF. The chain combines TRBV19 with TRBJ2-7; TRBD1 matches at 9 bases. CDR3 length equals 14 residues. The V gene end was trimmed by 3 bases and the J gene end by 5 bases; junction bases not matched to a gene: 5. CDR1 is LNHDA, CDR2 SQIVND, per germline (reference sequence).

The J gene is TRBJ2-7, the V gene TRBV6-5; 9 positions agree with TRBD1. Germline V gene lookup returns CDR1 MNHEY and CDR2 SVGAGI. This CDR3 region has 15 residues. The V segment lost 0 bases and the J segment 5 bases; nucleotides outside the gene matches: 5. The CDR3 region has the DNA TGTGCCAGCAGTTACTCCGGGACAGGGATCCACGAGCAGTACTTC. Amino acid sequence: CASSYSGTGIHEQYF.

V gene TRBV19 combines with J gene TRBJ2-1; D perhaps matches TRBD2 (6 bases). Trimming took off 7 bases at V and 8 bases at J, with 18 bases between the two ends. The CDR3 contains 14 residues. Germline V lookup: CDR1 LNHDA, CDR2 SQIVND (reference sequence). This CDR3 is CASTWGVGSYEQFF. In DNA form, the CDR3 reads TGTGCCAGTACCTGGGGGGTGGGAAGCTATGAGCAGTTCTTC.

This chain uses TRBV9 with TRBJ2-3, with D perhaps TRBD1 or TRBD2 (5 bases each). Trimming took off 0 bases at V and 1 base at J, with 6 bases between the two ends. Germline CDR1 SGDLS, CDR2 YYNGEE. This CDR3 has 14 amino acids. CDR3 sequence: CASSVVGGTDTQYF. As DNA, the CDR3 is TGTGCCAGCAGCGTAGTGGGGGGCACAGATACGCAGTATTTT.

CDR3 protein: CSVEESRASYGYTF. CDR3 sequence (DNA): TGCAGCGTTGAAGAATCCAGGGCCTCGTATGGCTACACCTTC. The V call is TRBV29-1, the J call TRBJ1-2; a possible D gene is TRBD1 (5 bases). Trimming took off 0 bases at V and 5 bases at J, with 13 bases between the two ends. The CDR3 sequence is 14 residues long. Germline lookup yields CDR1 SQVTM and CDR2 ANQGSEA.

The chain recombines TRBV5-1 with TRBJ2-2; 8 bases are shared with TRBD1. J was trimmed by 5 bases and V by 4 bases; bases with no gene match: 7. The CDR3 is made up of 15 amino acids. Germline V gene lookup returns CDR1 SGHRS and CDR2 YFSETQ. CDR3 sequence (DNA): TGCGCCAGCAGCCCGGACAGGGTGGGGACCGGGGAGCTGTTTTTT. Residues: CASSPDRVGTGELFF. The full variable domain, rest sourced from reference TRBV5-1 and TRBJ2-2, is KAGVTQTPRYLIKTRGQQVTLSCSPISGHRSVSWYQQTPGQGLQFLFEYFSETQRNKGNFPGRFSGRQFSNSRSEMNVSTLELGDSALYLCASSPDRVGTGELFFGEGSRLTVL.

The sample holds a few counts of this clone. The chain employs TRBV14 and TRBJ2-7; D uncertain. This CDR3 contains 13 residues. V dropped 5 bases and J dropped 2 bases, with 10 bases sitting between them. CDR1 is SGHDN, CDR2 FVKESK, per germline. The CDR3 reads CASSTVHPYEQYF. DNA for the CDR3: TGTGCCAGCAGCACAGTGCACCCCTACGAGCAGTACTTC.

This clone was counted between two and nine times. V gene TRBV4-1 combines with J gene TRBJ2-1, with 7 bases that match TRBD2. CDR1 MGHRA and CDR2 YSYEKL come from the germline V gene. V shed 0 bases and J 3 bases; nucleotides not matched to a gene: 2. The CDR3 runs 15 residues. The chain's CDR3 is CASSQDSSGYNEQFF. Written as DNA, the CDR3 is TGCGCCAGCAGCCAAGATTCTAGCGGCTACAATGAGCAGTTCTTC.

The chain couples TRBV6-5 to TRBJ2-4; 7 bases match TRBD2. Germline V lookup: CDR1 MNHEY, CDR2 SVGAGI. With V trimmed by 0 bases and J by 10 bases, 3 bases remained unmatched. The CDR3 extends over 13 amino acids. The CDR3 bases are TGTGCCAGCAGTTACTCGTTGGGGGGGATTCAGTACTTC. Translating gives CASSYSLGGIQYF.

The chain uses TRBV19 and TRBJ1-1; D is possibly TRBD1 (6 bases). V lost 1 base to trimming and J lost 4 bases, with 16 bases between them. Germline CDR1 reads LNHDA; CDR2 reads SQIVND (reference sequence). The CDR3 has 16 residues. CDR3 protein: CASSIAVEGGGTEAFF. The CDR3 nucleotides read TGTGCCAGTAGTATAGCAGTAGAGGGGGGTGGCACTGAAGCTTTCTTT.

The V call is TRBV19, the J call TRBJ2-5; 8 bases align to TRBD2. The V segment lost 6 bases and the J segment 2 bases; nucleotides outside the gene matches: 11. CDR3 size: 16 residues. Per germline, CDR1 LNHDA and CDR2 SQIVND (reference sequence). The CDR3 nucleotides read TGTGCCAGTAGGAGCCCTCGGGGGGGCGGGCAAGAGACCCAGTACTTC. It is translated as CASRSPRGGGQETQYF.

This clone was found many times. The chain carries TRBV4-3 and TRBJ2-3; tentatively, D is TRBD2 (6 bases). This CDR3 contains 18 residues. V was clipped by 0 bases and J by 6 bases, with 22 bases between them. The germline gives CDR1 LGHNA, CDR2 YSLEER. CDR3 protein: CASSQDLSGGLLSDTQYF. The CDR3, as DNA: TGCGCCAGCAGCCAAGATCTTAGCGGAGGCCTCTTATCGGATACGCAGTATTTT.